Sequencing of this T cell receptor (beta chain) was carried out in a study of cytomegalovirus exposure and HLA in healthy donors. Broader study findings: Information on immune exposure was restricted to one variable (CMV serostatus).

The ends lost 4 bases at V and 1 base at J; junction bases unmatched: 8. CDR1 KGHSH and CDR2 LQKENI come from the germline V gene. The CDR3 totals 17 residues. Of note for this clone: Its antigen is not identified.

In the PCR, 60 Vbeta and 13 Jbeta primers were used. Produced via immunoSEQ multiplex PCR; TCRdb's table is partial and in-frame only. Of approximately 140,000 clones listed, just under 80% were seen once; the top ten hold approximately 1.6%. Source material: PBMCs. This rearrangement joins TRBV18 to TRBJ1-1, with TRBD1 identical over 11 bases. The sequence was collected from a woman aged 18-29 years in good health and CMV-seronegative. The chain's CDR3 is CASSLRTGGFANTEAFF. The CDR3 DNA sequence: TGTGCCAGCTCACTACGGACAGGGGGCTTTGCGAACACTGAAGCTTTCTTT.